These T cell receptor beta chains were read from a single sample in a study of PD-L1 blockade in urothelial cancer. Assay: immunoSEQ multiplex PCR; the TCRdb copy retains only in-frame clones and omits some. This sample has approximately 38,000 clones, with 80% to 90% found just once. The sequencing used PBMCs, collected around atezolizumab (anti-PD-L1) treatment. These receptors originate from a man aged 55 to 70 with urothelial cancer. Each CDR3 is given with its conserved first and last residue. D genes are given only for firm matches.

j_gene,v_gene,d_gene,CDR3aa
TRBJ1-5,TRBV2,-,CASRVVQGSNQPQHF
TRBJ2-3,TRBV13,TRBD2,CASSPGTTDTQYF
TRBJ2-5,TRBV19,TRBD2,CASSVQGTSPGTQYF
TRBJ2-2,TRBV9,TRBD2,CASAPGGGTGGELFF
TRBJ2-7,TRBV28,TRBD1,CASSLGTGLHEQYF
TRBJ2-3,TRBV10-1,TRBD2,CASSPMAGLAGGSTDTQYF
TRBJ1-5,TRBV19,-,CASSIVQWASNQPQHF
TRBJ1-5,TRBV19,-,CASSAYREGSQPQHF
TRBJ1-5,TRBV5-1,-,CASSLSGNSNQPQHF
TRBJ2-3,TRBV5-1,-,CASIPGSGATDTQYF
TRBJ2-7,TRBV7-2,TRBD1,CASSLESRGLGEQYF
TRBJ2-3,TRBV5-1,TRBD1,CASSLVGQGNTDTQYF
TRBJ2-7,TRBV18,-,CASSLPAGRYEQYF
TRBJ1-4,TRBV11-3,TRBD1,CASSLTTGSEKLFF
TRBJ2-7,TRBV7-2,TRBD2,CASSLDASGNSYEQYF
TRBJ2-7,TRBV11-2,TRBD1,CASSIGTAYEQYF
TRBJ2-1,TRBV11-2,TRBD2,CASRHTGGSSYNEQFF
TRBJ2-5,TRBV6-6,-,CASSWTLQETQYF
TRBJ2-7,TRBV11-2,TRBD2,CASSLSGAYEQYF
TRBJ2-5,TRBV19,TRBD2,CASSSPGTGGETQYF
TRBJ2-1,TRBV19,-,CASSTQWQGNEQFF
TRBJ1-3,TRBV10-3,TRBD1,CAISRTGTSGNTIYF
TRBJ2-7,TRBV14,TRBD2,CASSQDRSGTSGRRPYEQYF
TRBJ2-7,TRBV5-1,TRBD2,CASSGGTSGGGYEQYF
TRBJ2-5,TRBV19,-,CASSMFPSETQYF
TRBJ2-3,TRBV14,TRBD2,CASSQDWGGGYTDTQYF
TRBJ1-1,TRBV7-9,-,CASSQHLQEAFF
TRBJ2-4,TRBV9,-,CASSPRVAKNIQYF
TRBJ1-2,TRBV2,-,CASRIFTDREGGYTF
TRBJ2-7,TRBV10-3,-,CAISPGQVGYEQYF
TRBJ2-2,TRBV7-2,TRBD1,CASSSSRDRGRTGELFF
-,TRBV5-4,TRBD1,CASTPGQSYEQYF
TRBJ1-3,TRBV28,TRBD1,CASSLGTGTGNTIYF
TRBJ2-5,TRBV28,TRBD1,CASSSGTGYTETQYF
TRBJ2-1,TRBV2,TRBD2,CASRLDSGGPQFF
TRBJ1-4,TRBV9,-,CASSVQGGDEKLFF
TRBJ1-1,TRBV28,-,CASSLAGSNTEAFF
TRBJ1-5,TRBV27,TRBD1,CASTPGQGRTNSNQPQHF
TRBJ2-7,TRBV27,TRBD2,CASSLSIAGGYEQYF
TRBJ2-1,TRBV5-4,-,CASSLAGGGNEQFF
TRBJ1-4,TRBV2,TRBD1,CASSEDRGPLAKLFF
TRBJ2-5,TRBV7-8,-,CASSLPEQETQYF
TRBJ2-5,TRBV11-2,-,CASSLGIAGNQETQYF
TRBJ2-3,TRBV19,TRBD1,CASSLLGQGPDTQYF
TRBJ2-2,TRBV11-2,-,CASSLDRAGPGELFF
TRBJ2-5,TRBV5-1,-,CASSSGLGSEETQYF
TRBJ2-2,TRBV19,TRBD2,CATTQTSGGAGGELFF
TRBJ1-1,TRBV27,-,CASSLGTPSWMNTEAFF
TRBJ1-1,TRBV7-2,-,CASSSPGERTEAFF
TRBJ1-1,TRBV7-8,TRBD1,CASSPGGNTEAFF